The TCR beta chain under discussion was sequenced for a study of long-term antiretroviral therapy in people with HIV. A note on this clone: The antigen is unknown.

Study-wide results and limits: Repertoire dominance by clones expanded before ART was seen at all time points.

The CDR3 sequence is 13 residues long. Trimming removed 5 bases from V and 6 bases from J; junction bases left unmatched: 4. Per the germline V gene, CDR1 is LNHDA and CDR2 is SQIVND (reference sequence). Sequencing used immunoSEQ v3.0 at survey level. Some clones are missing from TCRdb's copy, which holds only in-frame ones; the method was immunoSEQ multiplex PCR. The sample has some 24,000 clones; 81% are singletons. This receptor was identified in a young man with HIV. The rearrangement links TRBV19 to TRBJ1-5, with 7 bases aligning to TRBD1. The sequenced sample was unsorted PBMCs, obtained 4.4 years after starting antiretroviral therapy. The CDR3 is CASSDRARQPQHF. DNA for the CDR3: TGTGCCAGTAGTGACAGGGCGCGTCAGCCCCAGCATTTT.